This is a list of T cell receptor beta chains from one sample in a study of T cells after yellow fever vaccination. Using its own MiXCR run on the 5' RACE reads, TCRdb lists one record per CDR3 protein. The repertoire holds 170,000 or so distinct CDR3 sequences, 5.5% to 7.5% seen once, with nearly 3% in the top ten. Sequencing used CD4+ T cells sorted from PBMCs, obtained on the day of the first yellow fever vaccination. The source is a man younger than 35 who received the YFV17D yellow fever vaccine. The CDR3 runs from the conserved cysteine through the conserved F or W. A D gene is named only where the DNA matches it firmly. Clone size appears in some rows only: once, few, many, or a class for an expanded clone.

TRBV29-1	TRBJ2-1	TRBD2	many	TGCAGCGTTGGGACCCAGCGGGGGTACAAAGAGCAGTTCTTC	CSVGTQRGYKEQFF
TRBV5-1	TRBJ1-1	TRBD1	-	TGCGCCAGCAGCTACTCGACCGGGACAGGGGGCACTGAAGCTTTCTTT	CASSYSTGTGGTEAFF
TRBV5-1	TRBJ2-2	-	many	TGCGCCAGCAGCCCCCTAACCGGCATCAACACCGGGGAGCTGTTTTTT	CASSPLTGINTGELFF
TRBV7-9	TRBJ1-2	-	-	TGTGCCAGCAGCCCAACAGGGTCAGACTATGGCTACACCTTC	CASSPTGSDYGYTF
TRBV7-3	TRBJ2-5	TRBD2	many	TGTGCCAGCAGCTTAGGTTCTAGCGGGGGGGCCGGGGAGACCCAGTACTTC	CASSLGSSGGAGETQYF
TRBV29-1	TRBJ1-1	-	many	TGCAGCGTTGAAGAGTGGCAGAACACTGAAGCTTTCTTT	CSVEEWQNTEAFF
TRBV20-1	TRBJ1-2	-	-	TGCAGTGCTAGAAGCCCAGGAGTGGGGGGGGTCTATGGCTACACCTTC	CSARSPGVGGVYGYTF
TRBV5-1	TRBJ2-2	-	many	TGCGCCAGCAGCCCGCGAGGGGGGAATAGGGAGCTGTTTTTT	CASSPRGGNRELFF
TRBV21-1	TRBJ2-1	-	-	TGTGCCAGCAACGAGGCCAGGGGGCTTGTACGCGATGAGCAGTTCTTC	CASNEARGLVRDEQFF
TRBV4-2	TRBJ1-4	-	many	TGTGCCAGCAGCCAAGAGTATGAGGGGGAGGGGTATCGTGAAAAACTGTTTTTT	CASSQEYEGEGYREKLFF
TRBV5-1	TRBJ2-4	-	many	TGCGCCAGCAGCTTAGGGGCCAATGAAAACATTCAGTACTTC	CASSLGANENIQYF
TRBV29-1	TRBJ2-5	TRBD1	few	TGCAGCGTTGACGGACAGGACAACCAAGAGACCCAGTACTTC	CSVDGQDNQETQYF
TRBV5-4	TRBJ2-1	TRBD2	many	TGTGCCAGCGCTGGTAGCGGGGGGCCGTGGCAGTTCTTC	CASAGSGGPWQFF
TRBV5-4	TRBJ1-2	TRBD1	-	TGTGCCAGCAGCTTGAGGACAGGATCAGACTACACCTTC	CASSLRTGSDYTF
TRBV20-1	TRBJ2-1	-	many	TGCAGTGCTAGAGATGAGCGGCGGGGTTTTACTGAGCAGTTCTTC	CSARDERRGFTEQFF
TRBV5-1	TRBJ1-3	-	few	TGCGCCAGCAGCTTGGTTGGTCGACAGGTGGGCGGAAACACCATATATTTT	CASSLVGRQVGGNTIYF
TRBV18	TRBJ2-2	-	many	TGTGCCAGCTCACCACCTAGTACAGGGAACACCGGGGAGCTGTTTTTT	CASSPPSTGNTGELFF
TRBV7-2	TRBJ2-3	-	few	TGTGCCAGCAGAGGCGGGCGGGGATGGTACACAGATACGCAGTATTTT	CASRGGRGWYTDTQYF
TRBV7-2	TRBJ2-5	-	-	TGTGCCAGCAGCTTTAGCCCACCAAGTGTCCACTTC	CASSFSPPSVHF
TRBV10-3	TRBJ2-5	-	few	TGTGCCATCAGTGAGTCGAATCACCAAGAGACCCAGTACTTC	CAISESNHQETQYF
TRBV5-1	TRBJ1-4	-	many	TGCGCCAGCAGCAGACTCCCGGACAAAAATGAAAAACTGTTTTTT	CASSRLPDKNEKLFF
TRBV10-2	TRBJ2-3	-	many	TGCGCCAGCAGGGAGGTCAGCACAGATACGCAGTATTTT	CASREVSTDTQYF
TRBV5-1	TRBJ2-3	TRBD2	-	TGCGCCAGCAGCCTGGGACTAGCGGGGGCAGGAGATACGCAGTATTTT	CASSLGLAGAGDTQYF
TRBV28	TRBJ2-1	TRBD1	-	TGTGCCAGCAGTTTAGGGCAGGGGGCTTCCAATGAGCAGTTCTTC	CASSLGQGASNEQFF
TRBV18	TRBJ2-7	TRBD1	few	TGTGCCAGCTCACAAAGACAGGGGCCCCACGAGCAGTACTTC	CASSQRQGPHEQYF
TRBV7-2	TRBJ2-3	-	many	TGTGCCAGCAGCCAAGACACAGATACGCAGTATTTT	CASSQDTDTQYF
TRBV4-3	TRBJ2-2	TRBD1	once	TGCGCCAGCAGCCAAGACATGGGCTGCAGGGGGCCGGGGAAGCTGTTTTTT	CASSQDMGCRGPGKLFF
TRBV6-5	TRBJ1-2	TRBD1	-	TGTGCCAGCAGTTACTGGACAGGGGGTGGCTACACCTTC	CASSYWTGGGYTF